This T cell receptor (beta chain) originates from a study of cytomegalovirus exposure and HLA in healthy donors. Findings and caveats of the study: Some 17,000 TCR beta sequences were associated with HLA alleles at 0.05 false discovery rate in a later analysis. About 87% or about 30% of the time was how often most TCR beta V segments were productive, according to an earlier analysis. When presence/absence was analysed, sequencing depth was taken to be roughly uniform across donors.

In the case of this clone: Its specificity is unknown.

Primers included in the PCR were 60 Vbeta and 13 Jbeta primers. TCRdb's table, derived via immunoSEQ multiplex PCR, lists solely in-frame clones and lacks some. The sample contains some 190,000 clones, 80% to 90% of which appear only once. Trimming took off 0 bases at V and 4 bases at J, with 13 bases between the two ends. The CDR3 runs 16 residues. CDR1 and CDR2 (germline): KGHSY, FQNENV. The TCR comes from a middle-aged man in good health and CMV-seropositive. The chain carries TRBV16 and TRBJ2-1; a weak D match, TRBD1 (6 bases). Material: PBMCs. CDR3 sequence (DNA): TGTGCCAGCAGCCAATCGCCGGCAGGGGAATACAATGAGCAGTTCTTC. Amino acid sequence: CASSQSPAGEYNEQFF.